A selection of T cell receptor beta chains follows, all from one sample in a study of T cell repertoires in ileal Crohn's disease. Measured with immunoSEQ multiplex PCR; TCRdb has only the in-frame clones, and not every one. The repertoire holds under 20,000 clones, with 72% as singletons. Sequencing was performed on ileal tissue. Receptors were obtained from an adult with Crohn's disease. Each CDR3 is given with its conserved first and last residue. A D gene is named only where the DNA matches it firmly. Clone sizes are given selectively: once, few, many, or a class where the clone is expanded.

TRBV9	few	13	.	TRBJ1-1	TGTGCCAGCAGCGCCAGACAAAACACTGAAGCTTTCTTT	CASSARQNTEAFF
TRBV7-6	.	16	.	TRBJ1-3	TGTGCCAGCAGCACCCGGGGACTTTCCTCTGGAAACACCATATATTTT	CASSTRGLSSGNTIYF
TRBV5-8	.	15	.	TRBJ1-5	TGTGCCAGCAGCTTGGGGGCTCGACGCAATCAGCCCCAGCATTTT	CASSLGARRNQPQHF
TRBV19	.	15	.	TRBJ1-1	TGTGCCAGTAGTAACCAGGGGACGCGAGGTATGAAAGCTTTCTTT	CASSNQGTRGMKAFF
TRBV10-3	.	14	TRBD1	TRBJ1-6	TGTGCCATCGCCGGACAGGGCTCTAATTCACCCCTCCACTTT	CAIAGQGSNSPLHF
TRBV5-1	.	16	.	TRBJ1-1	TGCGCCAGCAGCTGGCCTATAGGGGGGGTTTCCACTGAAGCTTTCTTT	CASSWPIGGVSTEAFF
TRBV15	.	15	TRBD2	TRBJ2-1	TGTGCCACCAGCTGGACTAGCGGGGCTCACAATGAGCAGTTCTTC	CATSWTSGAHNEQFF
TRBV11-2	.	14	TRBD2	TRBJ2-5	TGTGCCAGCAGCTTAGGGCTAGCGGGAGAGACCCAGTACTTC	CASSLGLAGETQYF
TRBV19	.	17	TRBD2	TRBJ2-1	TGTGCCAGTAGTATAGATGGGGGCGGGAGGGCCAGAAATGAGCAGTTCTTC	CASSIDGGGRARNEQFF
TRBV4-3	.	15	.	TRBJ2-2	TGCGCCAGCAGCCAAGATCGGGGTTTTTCCGGGGAGCTGTTTTTT	CASSQDRGFSGELFF
TRBV5-1	few	18	TRBD2	TRBJ2-2	TGCGCCAGCAGCCCAGGGCTAGCGGGAGGGCGACTCACCGGGGAGCTGTTTTTT	CASSPGLAGGRLTGELFF
TRBV6-5	few	15	TRBD2	TRBJ2-3	TGTGCCAGCAGTTATACTAGCGGGGGGGAAGATACGCAGTATTTT	CASSYTSGGEDTQYF
TRBV11-2	.	16	.	TRBJ2-2	TGTGCCAGCAGCTTAGTTATGGGCGCGAACACCGGGGAGCTGTTTTTT	CASSLVMGANTGELFF
TRBV15	few	15	TRBD1	TRBJ1-1	TGTGCCACCAAAACGACAGGGACAATGAACACTGAAGCTTTCTTT	CATKTTGTMNTEAFF
TRBV12-5	few	13	.	TRBJ2-7	TGTGCTAGTGGTTTGGATATTTTGAGGGAGCAGTACTTC	CASGLDILREQYF
TRBV10-3	.	15	.	TRBJ1-6	TGTGCCATCAGTGGAGAGAGCTCCTATAATTCACCCCTCCACTTT	CAISGESSYNSPLHF
TRBV2	few	14	.	TRBJ2-3	TGTGCCAGCAAAAGGGGAACCGGGACAGATACGCAGTATTTT	CASKRGTGTDTQYF
TRBV7-6	once	13	.	TRBJ1-6	TGTGCCAGCAGCTTAAACAGGGCCTCACCCCTCCACTTT	CASSLNRASPLHF
TRBV30	.	12	.	TRBJ2-3	TGTGCCTGGAGTGTCAGAACAGATACGCAGTATTTT	CAWSVRTDTQYF
TRBV5-1	.	14	.	TRBJ2-7	TGCGCCAGCAGCCTCGGACGAGGGTCCTACGAGCAGTACTTC	CASSLGRGSYEQYF
TRBV7-9	medium-sized	14	TRBD1	TRBJ1-2	TGTGCCAGCAGCTTACCGGGACAGGGTAATGGCTACACCTTC	CASSLPGQGNGYTF
TRBV2	.	15	TRBD1	TRBJ1-2	TGTGCCAGCAGTGCGACAGGGCTGCGTAACTATGGCTACACCTTC	CASSATGLRNYGYTF
TRBV9	.	15	.	TRBJ1-4	TGTGCCAGCAGCGTAGACGGGCAGGGTAGTGAGAAACTGTTTTTT	CASSVDGQGSEKLFF
TRBV29-1	.	12	.	TRBJ1-1	TGCAGCGTTGGTAGGGGGAACACTGAAGCTTTCTTT	CSVGRGNTEAFF
TRBV6-1	once	11	.	TRBJ1-3	TGTGCCAGCAGTGACCAAAACACCATATATTTT	CASSDQNTIYF
TRBV6-5	.	15	TRBD1	TRBJ1-2	TGTGCCAGCAGTTTCCGAGGACAGGGACTCTATGGCTACACCTTC	CASSFRGQGLYGYTF
TRBV5-1	.	13	.	TRBJ2-5	TGCGCCAGCAGGGACTCCTTACAAGAGACCCAGTACTTC	CASRDSLQETQYF
TRBV7-2	.	13	.	TRBJ2-2	TGTGCCAGCAGCCCGACTAGCACCGGGGAGCTGTTTTTT	CASSPTSTGELFF
TRBV30	few	15	TRBD2	TRBJ2-1	TGTGCCAGAAAAAAAGCGGGAGGGTTCAACAATGAGCAGTTCTTC	CARKKAGGFNNEQFF
TRBV6-4	.	16	TRBD1	TRBJ2-7	TGTGCCAGCATCGGGACCGAGGACAGGGGTATACACGAGCAGTACTTC	CASIGTEDRGIHEQYF
TRBV7-8	.	16	TRBD1	TRBJ2-7	TGTGCCAGCAGCTTAACGCGAAGGACAGGGACCGGCGAGCAGTACTTC	CASSLTRRTGTGEQYF
TRBV6-6	.	15	TRBD2	TRBJ2-3	TGTGCCAGCAGTGAGACTAGCGGGAGTATAGATACGCAGTATTTT	CASSETSGSIDTQYF
TRBV21-1	.	15	.	TRBJ2-5	TGTGCCAGCCTGGGGACCGGGGGGATCCAAGAGACCCAGTACTTC	CASLGTGGIQETQYF
TRBV27	.	17	TRBD2	TRBJ2-1	TGTGCCAGCACTTCCCTATCCAGCGGGAGGGGGTACAATGAGCAGTTCTTC	CASTSLSSGRGYNEQFF
TRBV5-1	.	16	TRBD1	TRBJ2-7	TGCGCCAGCAGGTCCGCCCAACCGGGACAGGGCTACGAGCAGTACTTC	CASRSAQPGQGYEQYF
TRBV5-6	.	14	TRBD1	TRBJ1-2	TGTGCCAGCAGCTTCCTACAGGGGAACTATGGCTACACCTTC	CASSFLQGNYGYTF
TRBV5-4	.	16	TRBD2	TRBJ2-1	TGTGCCAGCAGCTTGAGAGCGGGAGGAACCTACAATGAGCAGTTCTTC	CASSLRAGGTYNEQFF
TRBV6-4	.	15	.	TRBJ2-7	TGTGCCAGCAGTGACCAGGCGGGGGCATCCTACGAGCAGTACTTC	CASSDQAGASYEQYF
TRBV6-5	.	15	TRBD1	TRBJ1-1	TGTGCCAGCAGCCCTCAGGGGGCGAATGATCCTGAAGCTTTCTTT	CASSPQGANDPEAFF
TRBV2	once	14	TRBD1	TRBJ2-1	TGTGCCACGGGACAGGAGCGCTCCTACAATGAGCAGTTCTTC	CATGQERSYNEQFF
TRBV5-1	.	15	TRBD2	TRBJ2-1	TGCGCCAGTAGCGGAGCTCTAGCGGGGGGTAATGAGCAGTTCTTC	CASSGALAGGNEQFF
TRBV12-1	few	15	.	TRBJ2-5	TGTGCCAGCAGCTTCCGACAGGTACGATCGGAGACCCAGTACTTC	CASSFRQVRSETQYF
TRBV6-5	.	14	.	TRBJ1-6	TGTGCCAGCAGGTTAGGGCAGGGAGGCTCACCCCTCCACTTT	CASRLGQGGSPLHF
TRBV16	.	18	TRBD2	TRBJ2-1	TGTGCCAGCAGCCAATCTTCACTAGCGGGAGGGACCTACAATGAGCAGTTCTTC	CASSQSSLAGGTYNEQFF
TRBV5-6	.	18	TRBD1	TRBJ1-3	TGTGCCAGCAGCTTGCGAGGGGGCGACCGGATTACTGGAAACACCATATATTTT	CASSLRGGDRITGNTIYF
TRBV7-9	.	13	TRBD1	TRBJ1-2	TGTGCCAGCAGTTTGACAGGGGATAGTGGCTACACCTTC	CASSLTGDSGYTF
TRBV30	once	15	.	TRBJ1-4	TGTGCCTGGAGGCCTCGCAGGGGAACTAATGAAAAACTGTTTTTT	CAWRPRRGTNEKLFF
TRBV7-9	few	15	.	TRBJ2-7	TGTGCCAGCAGCTCTCCCGGGACACCCTCCTACGAGCAGTACTTC	CASSSPGTPSYEQYF